What follows are 6 T cell receptor beta chains derived from one specimen sequenced in a study of T cells in Graves' hyperthyroidism and ophthalmopathy. TCR beta CDR3 regions were amplified from RNA. The HTBI set primed first-round TCR CDR3 RT-PCR. TCRdb called the multiplex PCR reads again in MiXCR, with one record for every CDR3 protein. The repertoire holds around 300,000 distinct CDR3 sequences, with approximately 13% as singletons. Sequencing was done on a sample of blood. These TCRs come from a woman aged 25 to 39 with Graves' hyperthyroidism.

Details on this clonotype: Its ends do not fully match the called genes, so a read error is possible. The V gene is TRBV7-9, the J gene TRBJ1-1; weak D call: TRBD1 (5 bases). Germline V gives CDR1 SEHNR, CDR2 FQNEAQ (reference sequence). The CDR3 length is 13 residues. DNA for the CDR3: TGTGCCAGCAGATCTGCCCTGGACACTGAAGCTCTCTTT. Translated: CASRSALDTEALF.

About this clonotype itself: This could be a read error, since a much larger clone is one nucleotide away. The gene calls are TRBV7-9 and TRBJ1-4; TRBD1 might be the D (5 bases). The CDR3 sequence is 13 residues long. The V gene's germline CDR1 is SEHNR and CDR2 FQNEAQ (reference sequence). For the CDR3, the DNA is TGTGCCAGCAGCTCCCCCCAAGGGGAAACACTGTTTTTT. Protein sequence: CASSSPQGETLFF.

This clonotype has a count of ten or more. The V call is TRBV12-3 or TRBV12-4, the J call TRBJ2-5; D gene uncertain. V lost 4 bases and J 9 bases, leaving 12 bases between the germline ends. This CDR3 is 12 amino acids long. The CDR3 here is CASSWGQTAQYF. DNA for the CDR3: TGTGCCAGCAGTTGGGGTCAAACGGCCCAGTACTTC.

This clonotype was seen many times. The chain couples TRBV30 to TRBJ2-5; possible D gene TRBD2, 6 bases. CDR3 length equals 12 residues. Germline loops: CDR1 GTSNPN, CDR2 SVGIG (reference sequence). V was shortened by 3 bases and J by 5 bases, with 10 bases between the two germline ends. The CDR3 protein is CAWRGGGETQYF. The CDR3 coding sequence is TGTGCCTGGAGGGGAGGAGGCGAGACCCAGTACTTC. The whole variable domain, filled in from reference TRBV30 and TRBJ2-5, reads SQTIHQWPATLVQPVGSPLSLECTVEGTSNPNLYWYRQAAGRGLQLLFYSVGIGQISSEVPQNLSASRPQDRQFILSSKKLLLSDSGFYLCAWRGGGETQYFGPGTRLLVL.

This clonotype has just a few counts. J is TRBJ2-5 and V is TRBV7-2; 9 bases match TRBD2. The CDR3 totals 16 residues. The germline V gene encodes CDR1 SGHTA and CDR2 FQGNSA. J gave up 7 bases and V 1 base, and 10 bases lay outside the gene matches. The CDR3 region has the DNA TGTGCCAGCAGCTTAGTGGCGGGAGGGCCGGAGGTGACCCAGTACTTC. Encoded protein: CASSLVAGGPEVTQYF.

This clonotype was detected only a few times. This chain links TRBV25-1 with TRBJ1-1; no clear D. The V end lost 1 base, the J end lost 3 bases, and 12 bases lay between the germline ends. The CDR3 extends over 15 amino acids. Germline CDR1 reads MGHDK; CDR2 reads SYGVNS. The CDR3, as DNA: TGTGCCAGCAGTGAATCGGTAGGTCGGCACACTGAAGCTTTCTTT. The encoded protein is CASSESVGRHTEAFF.